This is a list of T cell receptor beta chains from one sample in a study of OX40 agonist ivuxolimab in advanced cancers. Here immunoSEQ multiplex PCR was the method, and the copy in TCRdb shows in-frame clones only, minus some. This table has about 84,000 clones, approximately 93% appearing once. Sequences were derived from CD4+ or CD8+ T cells sorted from blood, sampled in a trial of the OX40 agonist ivuxolimab. The receptors were sampled from an adult with an advanced solid tumor such as melanoma, head and neck, liver or kidney cancer. CDR3s include the opening cysteine and the closing phenylalanine or tryptophan. D genes are given only for firm matches. Expanded clones get a size class; other rows say once, few or many, or leave the size out.

j_call d_call v_call clone_size cdr3_nt cdr3_aa
TRBJ2-1 TRBD1 TRBV7-9 NA TGTGCCACCTCCGGGACAGGGGAGGTAAATGAGCAGTTCTTC CATSGTGEVNEQFF
TRBJ1-2 TRBD1 TRBV6-6 NA TGTGCCAGCAGTTGGCGACAGGGCATCTCGGGTGGCTACACCTTC CASSWRQGISGGYTF
TRBJ1-2 NA TRBV27 NA TGTGCCAGCAGGGCAGACCAAAATAACTATGGCTACACCTTC CASRADQNNYGYTF
TRBJ2-1 TRBD2 TRBV27 NA TGTGCCAGCAGTCTGGGACTAGCGGGAGTTAATGAGCAGTTCTTC CASSLGLAGVNEQFF
TRBJ2-7 NA TRBV9 NA TGTGCCAGCAGCGTCGCACTAGGAGTAAACTACGAGCAGTACTTC CASSVALGVNYEQYF
TRBJ2-5 TRBD1 TRBV13 NA TGTGCCAGCAGCTCCGACAGGGAAAGAGAGACCCAGTACTTC CASSSDRERETQYF
TRBJ1-1 NA TRBV7-9 once TGTGCCAGCAGGGGATTCTCGGACAGTGAAGCTTTCTTT CASRGFSDSEAFF
TRBJ2-3 NA TRBV2 NA TGTGCCAGCATTTACACCAGGGATACGCAGTATTTT CASIYTRDTQYF
TRBJ1-3 TRBD1 TRBV28 NA TGTGCCAGCAGTTCACTCCTCGAACAGGGGGCGTGGGCTGGAAACACCATATATTTT CASSSLLEQGAWAGNTIYF
TRBJ2-3 TRBD2 TRBV11-2 NA TGTGCCAGCAGCTCCACCGGGACTAGCGGGAGATTTAGAGATACGCAGTATTTT CASSSTGTSGRFRDTQYF
TRBJ2-3 NA TRBV29-1 NA TGCAGCGTTGAAGTACTGGGGAGCACAGATACGCAGTATTTT CSVEVLGSTDTQYF
TRBJ2-1 TRBD2 TRBV7-9 NA TGTGCCAGCAGCTCACGGACTAGCGCGTCCTACAATGAGCAGTTCTTC CASSSRTSASYNEQFF
TRBJ1-1 TRBD1 TRBV6-5 NA TGTGCCAGCAGCTTCGGGACAGCAGGGGGAGGGGCTTTCTTT CASSFGTAGGGAFF
TRBJ1-5 NA TRBV27 NA TGTGCCAGCAGTTTCGGGATGGGGCAGCCCCAGCATTTT CASSFGMGQPQHF
TRBJ2-1 NA TRBV11-2 NA TGTGCCAGCAGCTCATCCCCCACTAGTTTCGAGCAGTTCTTC CASSSSPTSFEQFF
TRBJ1-4 NA TRBV5-4 NA TGTGCCAGCAGACAGGATAATGAAAAACTGTTTTTT CASRQDNEKLFF
TRBJ1-5 NA TRBV27 NA TGTGCCAGCAGTTCGGGGAATCAGCCCCAGCATTTT CASSSGNQPQHF
TRBJ2-7 NA TRBV7-4 NA TGTGCCAGCAGCCCCGGACTGAGCTCCTACGAGCAGTACTTC CASSPGLSSYEQYF
TRBJ1-2 NA TRBV7-8 once TGTGCCAGCAGCTTAGATATAAGCTGGGCCCACTATGGCTACACCTTC CASSLDISWAHYGYTF
TRBJ1-6 NA TRBV9 NA TGTGCCAGCAGCCCTCGGTCGGCGGAGAAAGGGTCACCCCTCCACTTT CASSPRSAEKGSPLHF
TRBJ2-7 NA TRBV27 NA TGTGCCAGCAGTTTATCGTTCCCCCAGTACGAGCAGTACTTC CASSLSFPQYEQYF
TRBJ2-5 NA TRBV14 NA TGTGCCAGCAGCCTTACAGCAATCTCACAAGAGACCCAGTACTTC CASSLTAISQETQYF
TRBJ1-1 NA TRBV6-5 NA TGTGCCAGCAGTTTAAGATACAGCGACACTGAAGCTTTCTTT CASSLRYSDTEAFF
TRBJ1-5 TRBD1 TRBV27 NA TGTGCCAGCAGTTCACAGGGGGCGTATGTTCAGCCCCAGCATTTT CASSSQGAYVQPQHF
TRBJ2-7 NA TRBV27 NA TGTGCCAGCAGTTTGATCGGGAGGGGGCAGCAAGAGCAGTACTTC CASSLIGRGQQEQYF
TRBJ2-6 TRBD1 TRBV9 NA TGTGCCAGCAGCGCAATACAGGGGAGTCCTGGGGCCAACGTCCTGACTTTC CASSAIQGSPGANVLTF
TRBJ1-4 NA TRBV19 NA TGTGCCAGTAGTATAGTTGGTCGGGATAATGAAAAACTGTTTTTT CASSIVGRDNEKLFF
TRBJ2-3 NA TRBV5-1 NA TGCGCCAGCCAAGGGGACACCAGCACAGATACGCAGTATTTT CASQGDTSTDTQYF